These 5 T cell receptor beta chains were sequenced from one sample in a study of cytomegalovirus exposure and HLA in healthy donors. The PCR ran on 60 Vbeta and 13 Jbeta primers. Repertoires were generated with immunoSEQ multiplex PCR, while TCRdb's copy carries only in-frame clones and drops some. The sample contains around 52,000 clones, just under 85% of which appear only once. Source material: PBMCs. The receptors stem from a man between 40 and 49 years old in good health and CMV-seronegative.

This rearrangement joins TRBV29-1 to TRBJ2-7; 7 positions agree with TRBD1. The CDR3 is 11 amino acids. V lost 7 bases, J lost 4 bases, and 4 bases stayed unmatched. CDR1 and CDR2 from the germline V gene are SQVTM and ANQGSEA. Written as DNA, the CDR3 is TGCAGCGCCACACAGGGGTACGAGCAGTACGTC. It specifies CSATQGYEQYV.

This chain uses TRBV5-1 with TRBJ2-5, with D possibly TRBD2 on 5 matching bases. CDR1 and CDR2 (germline): SGHRS, YFSETQ. There are 13 residues in the CDR3. The ends were cut back, 1 base at V and 3 bases at J, with 7 bases in the middle. CDR3 nucleotide sequence: TGCGCCAGCAGCTTGATCGGGAAAGAGACCCAGTACTTC. It yields the protein CASSLIGKETQYF.

The chain carries TRBV14 and TRBJ1-2; D remains unclear. The V end lost 1 base, the J end lost 4 bases, and 13 bases lay between the germline ends. The CDR3 is made up of 15 amino acids. Germline lookup yields CDR1 SGHDN and CDR2 FVKESK. CDR3 in amino acids: CASSQVNARGYGYTF. The CDR3 nucleotides are TGTGCCAGCAGCCAAGTTAACGCGCGTGGCTATGGCTACACCTTC. The whole variable domain, remainder taken from reference TRBV14 and TRBJ1-2, is EAGVTQFPSHSVIEKGQTVTLRCDPISGHDNLYWYRRVMGKEIKFLLHFVKESKQDESGMPNNRFLAERTGGTYSTLKVQPAELEDSGVYFCASSQVNARGYGYTFGSGTRLTVV.

The genes are TRBV18 and TRBJ1-5; tentative D call: TRBD1 (6 bases). The CDR3 consists of 13 residues. The V end was cut by 5 bases, the J end by 5 bases, with 10 bases between. Germline values: CDR1 KGHSH, CDR2 LQKENI. This CDR3 is CASSNNRDQPQHF. In DNA, the CDR3 is TGTGCCAGCTCAAACAACAGGGATCAGCCCCAGCATTTT.

The chain links TRBV18 to TRBJ1-1, with a tentative D call TRBD1 (6 bases). The V gene lost 3 bases and the J gene lost 8 bases, with 10 bases spanning the gap. This CDR3 is 12 amino acids long. Germline loops: CDR1 KGHSH, CDR2 LQKENI. The CDR3 protein is CASSPPDREAFF. The CDR3 region has the DNA TGTGCCAGCTCACCCCCGGACAGAGAAGCTTTCTTT. Full variable domain (outside the CDR3, taken from reference TRBV18 and TRBJ1-1): NAGVMQNPRHLVRRRGQEARLRCSPMKGHSHVYWYRQLPEEGLKFMVYLQKENIIDESGMPKERFSAEFPKEGPSILRIQQVVRGDSAAYFCASSPPDREAFFGQGTRLTVV.